This T cell receptor (beta chain) was obtained from a study of shared clonotypes between healthy human individuals. Whole-study findings and limits: Generation probabilities were higher for clonotypes shared across all four sorted-subset donors than for unshared ones. The study found about 5% of naive CD4 clonotypes shared across four donors. For sorted subsets, rarefaction showed incomplete sequencing despite large depth.

Turning to this clone: The antigen is undetermined.

Generated by immunoSEQ multiplex PCR, the TCRdb table keeps only in-frame clones and is missing some. This sample carries about 2 million clones, roughly 95% of them seen once, and the ten largest clones take 0.95% to 1.5%. Naive CD8 populations comprised CD45RO-negative cells positively selected for CCR7, excluding terminally differentiated effector memory CD45RA+ cells. Healthy adults negative for HIV, lacking recent acute infections or vaccinations, served as donors. The CDR3 totals 14 residues. Looked up from germline, CDR1 is SGHAT and CDR2 is FQNNGV. Trimming took 5 bases from V and 1 from J, leaving 11 bases between them.

Source material: naive CD8+ T cells sorted from blood. This clonotype originated in a man between 18 and 35 years old in good health. The chain combines TRBV11-2 with TRBJ1-1; D is possibly TRBD1 (5 bases). The CDR3 sequence is CASSNLGGNTEAFF. The CDR3 DNA follows: TGTGCCAGCAGCAACCTTGGGGGGAACACTGAAGCTTTCTTT.